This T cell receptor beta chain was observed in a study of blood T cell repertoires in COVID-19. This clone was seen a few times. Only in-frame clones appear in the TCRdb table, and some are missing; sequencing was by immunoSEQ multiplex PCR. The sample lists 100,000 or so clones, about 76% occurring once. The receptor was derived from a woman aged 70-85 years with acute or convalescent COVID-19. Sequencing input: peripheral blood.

This CDR3 reads CASSDQVQGSGNTIYF. The CDR3 DNA reads TGCGCCAGCAGCGACCAGGTTCAGGGCTCAGGAAACACCATATATTTT. The chain links TRBV5-1 to TRBJ1-3, with D tentatively TRBD1 (5 bases). Germline CDR1 reads SGHRS; CDR2 reads YFSETQ. With 4 bases removed from V and 4 bases from J, the gap between germline ends came to 18 bases. CDR3 length: 16 amino acids.